Sequencing of this T cell receptor (beta chain) was carried out in a study of neurological immune-mediated disorders. The study's findings and limits: Multiple sclerosis was found to have the least TCR clonal expansion, below healthy controls, and HTLV-1-associated myelopathy the most. There were no CDR3 amino acid sequences shared by expanded clones across subjects, a result suggesting private repertoires in all groups.

This clonotype came up many times. The antigen remains unidentified. TCRdb analysed the 5' RACE reads with MiXCR anew, one entry per CDR3 protein. The table has tens of thousands of distinct CDR3 sequences, about 17% seen once. Noted time point: technical triplicate 3. The sorted-subset TCR libraries were prepared using about 1 million CD4+ or CD8+ T cells as the starting material. There are 17 residues in the CDR3. CDR1 is WNHNN, CDR2 SYGVQD, per germline (reference sequence). With 3 bases clipped from V and 5 bases from J, the junction kept 11 bases outside the gene matches. The V call is TRBV10-1, the J call TRBJ2-2; 8 bases agree with TRBD2. Specimen: CD4+ T cells from blood. The TCR originated in a female donor with HTLV-1-associated myelopathy (HAM/TSP). CDR3 nucleotides: TGCGCCAGCAGTGATTTTGGAGCGGGAGAGGATACCGGGGAGCTGTTTTTT. This translates into CASSDFGAGEDTGELFF.